Listed here are 28 T cell receptor beta chains from one sample, sequenced in a study of T cells in Graves' hyperthyroidism and ophthalmopathy. Amplification of TCR beta CDR3 regions used RNA as the template. The HTBI primer set was used in a first-round RT-PCR of the TCR CDR3. TCRdb reprocessed the multiplex PCR reads via MiXCR and lists one record per CDR3 protein. The sample records approximately 560,000 distinct CDR3 sequences, approximately 14% being singletons. The source material was blood. These receptors came from a woman in her twenties or thirties with Graves' hyperthyroidism.

The chain combines TRBV7-9 with TRBJ2-5; 11 nucleotides agree with TRBD2. V gave up 1 base and J gave up 4 bases; unmatched junction bases: 17. Germline V gene data show CDR1 as SEHNR and CDR2 as FQNEAQ (reference sequence). The CDR3 is made up of 20 amino acids. CDR3 nucleotides: TGTGCCAGCAGCTTAGGGTCTAGCGGGAGGATTGAGGGGTCTGGAGAGACCCAGTACTTC. Its protein is CASSLGSSGRIEGSGETQYF.

This clonotype has only a few counts. This chain uses TRBV19 with TRBJ1-2, with TRBD1 as a possible D gene (5 bases). The CDR3 loop spans 13 amino acids. Per germline, CDR1 LNHDA and CDR2 SQIVND (reference sequence). Trimming stripped 7 bases from V and 5 bases from J, with 14 bases between. The CDR3 coding sequence is TGTGCCAGTACCGAGGACACCATGTATGGCTACACCTTC. It translates to CASTEDTMYGYTF.

Many counts were recorded for this clonotype. The chain recombines TRBV11-1 with TRBJ2-7, with D possibly matching TRBD1 (6 bases). Germline CDR1 SGHAT, CDR2 FQDESV (reference sequence). Trimming shortened V by 7 bases and J by 3 bases, and 13 bases separated the two germline ends. The CDR3 runs 13 residues. Here the CDR3 reads CASTPGDDYEQYF. CDR3 coding DNA: TGTGCCAGCACCCCAGGGGACGACTACGAGCAGTACTTC. The full variable domain, in which reference TRBV11-1 and TRBJ2-7 provide the parts outside the CDR3, is EAEVAQSPRYKITEKSQAVAFWCDPISGHATLYWYRQILGQGPELLVQFQDESVVDDSQLPKDRFSAERLKGVDSTLKIQPAELGDSAMYLCASTPGDDYEQYFGPGTRLTVT.

In this sample, this clonotype turned up many times. The chain carries TRBV2 and TRBJ2-1; 9 positions match TRBD2. V was pared by 0 bases and J by 8 bases, with 20 bases of the junction left unmatched. This CDR3 has 20 residues. From germline, CDR1 is SNHLY and CDR2 FYNNEI. The CDR3 sequence: CASSEALGGGGASGIHEQFF. CDR3 bases: TGTGCCAGCAGTGAAGCGCTGGGGGGCGGAGGGGCTAGCGGGATACATGAGCAGTTCTTC. The full variable domain, in which reference TRBV2 and TRBJ2-1 provide the parts outside the CDR3, is EPEVTQTPSHQVTQMGQEVILRCVPISNHLYFYWYRQILGQKVEFLVSFYNNEISEKSEIFDDQFSVERPDGSNFTLKIRSTKLEDSAMYFCASSEALGGGGASGIHEQFFGPGTRLTVL.

This clonotype was seen only a few times. The chain combines TRBV7-2 with TRBJ2-6; D call uncertain. Germline CDR1 reads SGHTA; CDR2 reads FQGNSA. The V end was cut by 0 bases, the J end by 4 bases, with 10 bases between. The CDR3 sequence is 16 residues long. CDR3 coding DNA: TGTGCCAGCAGCTTAGCGGCCCTCTTCGGGGCCAACGTCCTGACTTTC. It encodes CASSLAALFGANVLTF.

V gene TRBV12-3 or TRBV12-4 combines with J gene TRBJ1-2; D is possibly TRBD1 (6 bases). This CDR3 comprises 14 residues. Trimming removed 5 bases from V and 4 bases from J, with 14 bases in between. Here the CDR3 reads CASSPPDSIYGYTF. CDR3 in DNA: TGTGCCAGCAGTCCCCCGGACAGCATCTATGGCTACACCTTC.

In DNA, the CDR3 is TGCGCCAGCAGTAAGGAAGGGGGCTACACCTTC. This translates into CASSKEGGYTF. V is TRBV10-2 and J is TRBJ1-2; D not resolved. The germline V gene has CDR1 WSHSY and CDR2 SAAADI. The CDR3 runs to 11 residues. Trimming removed 5 bases from V and 8 bases from J, with 9 bases in between.

In its sample, this clonotype was seen a few times. The V gene is TRBV6-1, the J gene TRBJ2-2; 7 bases align to TRBD2. The CDR3 has 17 residues. Trimming at V came to 7 bases and at J to 0 bases, leaving 11 bases not matched to a gene. The germline V gene encodes CDR1 MNHNS and CDR2 SASEGT. Here the CDR3 DNA reads TGTGCCAGCACCAAACTTAGCGGGTTCGCGAACACCGGGGAGCTGTTTTTT. Translation gives CASTKLSGFANTGELFF.

This clonotype occurred many times. The chain uses TRBV27 and TRBJ1-5; the D is unclear. Germline CDR1 reads MNHEY; CDR2 reads SMNVEV (reference sequence). The CDR3 length is 16 residues. Trimming removed 0 bases from V and 4 bases from J, with 13 bases in between. CDR3 sequence (DNA): TGTGCCAGCAGTTTATCAGCGCGCATTTTAAATCAGCCCCAGCATTTT. Protein sequence: CASSLSARILNQPQHF.

The chain couples TRBV6-2 or TRBV6-3 to TRBJ2-5; 7 positions agree with TRBD2. V dropped 4 bases and J dropped 1; count of bases not matched to a gene: 6. CDR1 is MNHEY, CDR2 SVGEGT, per germline. The CDR3 has 15 residues. CDR3 DNA: TGTGCCAGCAGTTCTAAGCGGGGCCCCCAAGAGACCCAGTACTTC. This codes for CASSSKRGPQETQYF.

This clonotype was recorded many times. The chain links TRBV27 to TRBJ2-7; D is ambiguous. V shed 0 bases and J shed 2 bases, with 11 bases lying between them. Germline CDR1 is MNHEY and CDR2 is SMNVEV (reference sequence). The CDR3 sequence is 15 residues long. The DNA of the CDR3 is TGTGCCAGCAGTTTATCCACAGTGTCCCCCTACGAGCAGTACTTC. It encodes CASSLSTVSPYEQYF.

The sample holds many counts of this clonotype. The rearrangement links TRBV30 to TRBJ2-1; 10 nucleotides align to TRBD2. Germline CDR1 reads GTSNPN; CDR2 reads SVGIG (reference sequence). Trimming removed 2 bases from V and 15 bases from J; junction bases left unmatched: 10. This CDR3 has 13 amino acids. This CDR3 is CAWSYSSGSMTFF. The CDR3 DNA follows: TGTGCCTGGAGTTATTCTAGCGGGAGCATGACGTTCTTC.

This clonotype was seen ten or more times. This chain connects TRBV4-1 to TRBJ2-7; the match to TRBD1 covers 8 bases. V was clipped by 1 base and J by 4 bases; unmatched bases: 6. There are 15 residues in the CDR3. Germline V CDR1 and CDR2: MGHRA, YSYEKL. CDR3 DNA sequence: TGCGCCAGCAGCCAAGTCCGGACAGGGCGGTACGAGCAGTACTTC. Translating it yields CASSQVRTGRYEQYF.

This clonotype has a count of ten or more. The CDR3 nucleotides are TGCAGTGCCCCCGAGGGAGCTATTGATGAGCAGTTCTTC. Translating gives CSAPEGAIDEQFF. This chain links TRBV20-1 with TRBJ2-1; a possible D gene is TRBD2 (5 bases). The germline V gene has CDR1 DFQATT and CDR2 SNEGSKA (reference sequence). CDR3 length equals 13 residues. Deletions cut 6 bases from V and 8 bases from J, with 17 bases between.

This clonotype was picked up a small number of times. V gene TRBV7-6 combines with J gene TRBJ1-4; a weak D match, TRBD1 (6 bases). The CDR3 extends over 14 amino acids. V was shortened by 5 bases and J by 3 bases, with 10 bases between the two germline ends. The germline V gene has CDR1 SGHVS and CDR2 FNYEAQ. CDR3 nucleotide sequence: TGTGCCAGCAGCCGCAGGGGCCCTAATGAAAAACTGTTTTTT. Translating gives CASSRRGPNEKLFF.

This clonotype was seen ten or more times. The genes are TRBV6-1 and TRBJ2-1; D gene unclear. V was shortened by 2 bases and J by 8 bases, with 7 bases between the two germline ends. The CDR3 is made up of 12 amino acids. The germline gives CDR1 MNHNS, CDR2 SASEGT. CDR3 nucleotide sequence: TGTGCCAGCAGTGAATATCAGGATGAGCAGTTCTTC. This encodes CASSEYQDEQFF.

In this sample, this clonotype turned up many times. The chain employs TRBV2 and TRBJ2-3, with no clear D. CDR1 is SNHLY and CDR2 is FYNNEI in the germline V gene. CDR3 length equals 13 residues. Trimming took 9 bases from V and 1 from J, leaving 11 bases between them. The DNA for the CDR3 is TGTGCCAGAAGCCTCGGAGGCACAGATACGCAGTATTTT. This sequence encodes CARSLGGTDTQYF. Variable domain in full (rest from reference TRBV2 and TRBJ2-3): EPEVTQTPSHQVTQMGQEVILRCVPISNHLYFYWYRQILGQKVEFLVSFYNNEISEKSEIFDDQFSVERPDGSNFTLKIRSTKLEDSAMYFCARSLGGTDTQYFGPGTRLTVL.

At least ten counts were recorded for this clonotype. The V and J genes are TRBV5-1 and TRBJ2-3; perhaps TRBD2 as D (6 bases). Trimming took 3 bases from V and 0 from J, leaving 11 bases between them. There are 15 residues in the CDR3. In germline, CDR1 is SGHRS, CDR2 YFSETQ. The CDR3 is CASSSAGMSTDTQYF. For the CDR3, the DNA is TGCGCCAGCAGCTCCGCGGGGATGAGCACAGATACGCAGTATTTT.

This clonotype was seen repeatedly, ten times or more. The chain links TRBV6-2 or TRBV6-3 to TRBJ1-1; D is unclear. V was clipped by 2 bases and J by 3 bases, with 7 bases between them. The CDR3 is made up of 13 amino acids. The germline CDR1 and CDR2 sequences are MNHEY and SVGEGT. Here the CDR3 DNA reads TGTGCCAGCAGTTACAGGGATTACACTGAAGCTTTCTTT. Amino acid sequence: CASSYRDYTEAFF.

This clonotype was recorded at least ten times. The CDR3 DNA sequence: TGCAGTGCTAGAGATGGACTAGCGGGGTACAATGAGCAGTTCTTC. This sequence encodes CSARDGLAGYNEQFF. The rearrangement links TRBV20-1 to TRBJ2-1; 12 nucleotides line up with TRBD2. The CDR3 runs to 15 residues. Germline V gene data show CDR1 as DFQATT and CDR2 as SNEGSKA (reference sequence). V lost 0 bases and J lost 4; bases outside the gene matches: 1.

To note about this clonotype: Mismatch with germline at one junction end may stem from a read error. The chain has TRBV20-1 and TRBJ2-1; 11 nucleotides align to TRBD2. This CDR3 has 16 amino acids. The germline V gene encodes CDR1 DFQATT and CDR2 SNEGSKA (reference sequence). The CDR3 DNA is TGCGGTGCTAGGACACTAGCGGGAGCTTCCTACAATGAGCAGTTCTTC. Its protein is CGARTLAGASYNEQFF.

This CDR3 is CASRRGGQTTSYEQYF. The DNA of the CDR3 is TGTGCCAGCAGGCGGGGGGGACAGACCACCTCCTACGAGCAGTACTTC. The J gene is TRBJ2-7, the V gene TRBV6-2 or TRBV6-3, with 9 nucleotides matching TRBD2. This CDR3 contains 16 residues. V shed 6 bases and J 0 bases; nucleotides not matched to a gene: 9. CDR1 and CDR2 from the germline V gene are MNHEY and SVGEGT.

In its sample, this clonotype was seen many times. This chain links TRBV5-8 with TRBJ2-7; 9 nucleotides align to TRBD2. The V gene's germline CDR1 is SGHTS and CDR2 YDEGEE. This CDR3 region has 15 residues. Germline trimming cut 3 bases from V and 1 base from J; bases unmatched to any gene: 5. The CDR3 loop is CASSSIAGASYEQYF. DNA of the CDR3: TGTGCCAGCAGCTCGATAGCGGGAGCGTCCTACGAGCAGTACTTC. Complete variable domain (other parts from reference TRBV5-8 and TRBJ2-7): EAGVTQSPTHLIKTRGQQATLRCSPISGHTSVYWYQQALGLGLQFLLWYDEGEERNRGNFPPRFSGRQFPNYSSELNVNALELEDSALYLCASSSIAGASYEQYFGPGTRLTVT.

This clonotype was seen repeatedly, ten times or more. The chain joins TRBV6-2 or TRBV6-3 to TRBJ2-7; 10 positions match TRBD1. The CDR3 sequence is 16 residues long. Trimming removed 4 bases from V and 1 base from J; junction bases left unmatched: 7. Germline V gives CDR1 MNHEY, CDR2 SVGEGT. CDR3 sequence reads: CASSSHGTGDSYEQYF. Here the CDR3 DNA reads TGTGCCAGCAGTTCCCACGGGACAGGGGATTCCTACGAGCAGTACTTC.

This clonotype has ten or more counts. The chain has TRBV12-3 or TRBV12-4 and TRBJ2-2, with TRBD2 identical over 8 bases. After removal of 8 bases from V and 3 bases from J, the junction contained 5 bases not matched to a gene. The CDR3 loop spans 14 amino acids. The CDR3 coding sequence is TGTGCCAGCGGCGGGGGGAAACACACCGGGGAGCTGTTTTTT. It yields the protein CASGGGKHTGELFF.

This clonotype was seen ten or more times. The rearrangement links TRBV12-3 or TRBV12-4 to TRBJ2-3; D call uncertain. V lost 6 bases and J 5 bases, leaving 12 bases between the germline ends. The CDR3 totals 13 residues. The CDR3 coding sequence is TGTGCCAGCAGCTATGGGTCCGTAGATACGCAGTATTTT. It yields the protein CASSYGSVDTQYF.

This clonotype occurred many times. The gene calls are TRBV28 and TRBJ1-1; TRBD1 matches 8 bases. The V gene's germline CDR1 is MDHEN and CDR2 SYDVKM. This CDR3 has 13 residues. V lost 4 bases to trimming and J lost 3 bases; unmatched junction nucleotides: 1. Here the CDR3 DNA reads TGTGCCAGCAGTTCAGGGGGCGACACTGAAGCTTTCTTT. Translation: CASSSGGDTEAFF.

This clonotype was detected a few times. The J gene is TRBJ2-1, the V gene TRBV9, with D perhaps matching TRBD1 or TRBD2 (5 bases each). This CDR3 is 16 amino acids long. Germline CDR1 and CDR2: SGDLS and YYNGEE. V lost 1 base and J lost 3, with 14 bases in between. Here the CDR3 reads CASSVNTGTNYNEQFF. Here the CDR3 DNA reads TGTGCCAGCAGCGTAAATACCGGGACCAACTACAATGAGCAGTTCTTC.